This T cell receptor (beta chain) was recovered during a study of T cell clusters in autoimmune cytopenias. Findings of the study overall: A dominant lymphoma-associated repertoire apparently masked the cluster-lack signature in secondary cytopenia versus chronic lymphocytic leukemia.

Concerning this clonotype: Its antigen is currently unknown.

TRB was amplified by touch-down multiplex PCR, primer pools A and B combined. TCRdb reprocessed the multiplex PCR reads and keeps a single row for each CDR3 protein, giving no DNA. The data show approximately 12,000 distinct CDR3 sequences, and the top ten clones hold 3.3%. TRB amplification used approximately 250 ng of peripheral blood genomic DNA. This sample was also put to use in a study of T cell repertoires in aging, cancer and after chemotherapy. Per that paper: Some 9.4 million TCR reads made up the full dataset.

Sample: peripheral blood. The sequence was obtained from a human donor in good health.

Here the CDR3 reads CASSLAVQGHGYTF. The chain employs TRBV12-3 or TRBV12-4 and TRBJ1-2; TCRdb calls TRBD1, which cannot be checked without DNA. The CDR3 runs to 14 residues.